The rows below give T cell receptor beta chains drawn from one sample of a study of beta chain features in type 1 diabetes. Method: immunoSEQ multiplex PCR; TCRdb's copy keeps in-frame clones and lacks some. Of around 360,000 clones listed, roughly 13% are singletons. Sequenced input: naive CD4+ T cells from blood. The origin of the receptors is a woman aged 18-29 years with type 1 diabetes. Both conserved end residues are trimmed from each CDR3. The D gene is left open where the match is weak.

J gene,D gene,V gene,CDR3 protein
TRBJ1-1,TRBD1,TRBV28,ASSLGTAEAF
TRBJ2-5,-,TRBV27,ASSLTGRETQY
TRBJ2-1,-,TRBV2,ASSGRQPLSEQF
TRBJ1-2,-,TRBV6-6,ASSYSGGRYGYT
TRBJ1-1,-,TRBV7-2,ASSPSRGNTEAF
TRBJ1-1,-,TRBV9,ASSAHADLNTEAF
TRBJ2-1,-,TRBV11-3,ASSLAFRGNEQF
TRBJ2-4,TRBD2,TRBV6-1,ASSPGGRRDIQY
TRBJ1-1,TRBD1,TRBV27,ATGRDSISYTEAF
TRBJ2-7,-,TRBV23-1,ANLRRGASFYEQY